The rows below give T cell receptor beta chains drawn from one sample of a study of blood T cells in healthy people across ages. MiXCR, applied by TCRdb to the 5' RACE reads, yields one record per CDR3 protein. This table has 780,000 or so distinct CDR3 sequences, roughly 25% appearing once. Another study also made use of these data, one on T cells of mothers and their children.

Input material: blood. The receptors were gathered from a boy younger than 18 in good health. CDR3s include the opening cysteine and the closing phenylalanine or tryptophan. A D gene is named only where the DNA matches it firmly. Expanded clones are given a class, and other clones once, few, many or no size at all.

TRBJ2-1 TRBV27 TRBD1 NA TGTGCCAGCAGTTCCCAGACAGGGCTTCTGGAGCAGTTCTTC CASSSQTGLLEQFF
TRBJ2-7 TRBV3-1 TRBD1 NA TGTGCCAGCAGCCGTCAAACCGGGACAGGGACCGAGCAGTACTTC CASSRQTGTGTEQYF
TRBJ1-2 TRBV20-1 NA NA TGCAGTGCTAGAGATGATACGGGCCCTAGTCCCTATGGCTACACCTTC CSARDDTGPSPYGYTF
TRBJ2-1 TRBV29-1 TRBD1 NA TGCAGCGTTGAAGATATCGACAGGGCCAGCTACAATGAGCAGTTCTTC CSVEDIDRASYNEQFF
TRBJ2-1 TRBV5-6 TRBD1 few TGTGCCAGCAGCTTCGGGACAGGGGTTTCCTTC CASSFGTGVSF
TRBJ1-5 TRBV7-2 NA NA TGTGCCAGCAGCTCCAGGGTTGATCAGCCCCAGCATTTT CASSSRVDQPQHF
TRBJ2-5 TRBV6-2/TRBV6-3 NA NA TGTGCCAGCAGTCCCCAAGGGGGAGAGCCGGAGCAGTACTTC CASSPQGGEPEQYF
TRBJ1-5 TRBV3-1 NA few TGTGCCAGCAGCCAAGGCACAACAAATCAGCCCCAGCATTTT CASSQGTTNQPQHF
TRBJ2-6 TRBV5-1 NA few TGCGCCAGCAGCTTGGGGGATTTCTCTGGGGCCAACGTCCTGACTTTC CASSLGDFSGANVLTF
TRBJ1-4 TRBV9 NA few TGTGCCGAAGGGATCACTAATGAAAAACTGTTTTTT CAEGITNEKLFF
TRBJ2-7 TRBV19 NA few TGTGCCAGTAGTATAGATGACCGTTACGAGCAGTACTTC CASSIDDRYEQYF
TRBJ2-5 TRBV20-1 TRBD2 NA TGCAGTGCTAGAGATTTGCGGGAGACCCCAGAGACCCAGTACTTC CSARDLRETPETQYF
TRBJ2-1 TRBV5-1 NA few TGCGCCAGCAGCTTGGAGGTAGGGCGGAGCAATGAGCAGTTCTTC CASSLEVGRSNEQFF
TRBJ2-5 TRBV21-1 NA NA TGTGCCAGCACCATTAGGAGGACTGCCTTATCGGAGACCCAGTACTTC CASTIRRTALSETQYF
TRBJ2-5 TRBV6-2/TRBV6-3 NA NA TGTGCCAGCAGTTCCGAGACGGACAGCGAGCAAGAGACCCAGTACTTC CASSSETDSEQETQYF
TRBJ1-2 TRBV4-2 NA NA TGTGCCAGCAGCCCGGCGGGGGAGAACTATGGCTACACCTTC CASSPAGENYGYTF
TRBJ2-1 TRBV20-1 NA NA TGCAGTGCTAGAAGGACAGCTAACGAGCAGTTCTTC CSARRTANEQFF
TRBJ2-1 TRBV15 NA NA TGTGCCACCAGCAGAGATCTGCCGGAGCGGTCCTACAATGAGCAGTTCTTC CATSRDLPERSYNEQFF
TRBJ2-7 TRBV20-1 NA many TGCAGTGCCCAACTAGGCTACGAGCAGTACTTC CSAQLGYEQYF
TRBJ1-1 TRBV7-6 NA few TGTGCCAGCAGCCCCCTCGGTCGGGAGACTGAAGCTTTCTTT CASSPLGRETEAFF
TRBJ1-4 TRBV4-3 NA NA TGCGCCAGCAGCCAAGAGGCCCCAACTAATGAAAAACTGTTTTTT CASSQEAPTNEKLFF
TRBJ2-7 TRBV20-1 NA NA TGCAGTGCTAGAGATTCGGGCAGGTTATCCTACGAGCAGTACTTC CSARDSGRLSYEQYF
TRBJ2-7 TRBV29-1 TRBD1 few TGCAGCGTTGGACAGGGGGTCCACGAGCAGTACTTC CSVGQGVHEQYF
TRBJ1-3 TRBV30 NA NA TGTGCCTGGACTGGCAGGAGGGGCAACACCATGTATTTT CAWTGRRGNTMYF
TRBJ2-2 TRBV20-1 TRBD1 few TGCAGTGCTTTCCGACAGGGGGCGCAATACGGGGAGCTGTTTTTT CSAFRQGAQYGELFF
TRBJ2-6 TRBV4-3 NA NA TGCGCCAGCAGCCAAGAACCCTCGGAGGGGGTTTCCTCTGGGGCCAACGTCCTGACTTTC CASSQEPSEGVSSGANVLTF
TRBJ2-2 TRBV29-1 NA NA TGCAGCGTTGCCCGTGGAACCGGGGAGCTGTTTTTT CSVARGTGELFF
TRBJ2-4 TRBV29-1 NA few TGCAGCGGCTCCGGGCCGAAATTGGGAAACATTCAGTACTTC CSGSGPKLGNIQYF
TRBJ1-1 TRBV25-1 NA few TGTGCCAGCAGTCTCCCGGGACAGAACACTGAAGCTTTCTTT CASSLPGQNTEAFF
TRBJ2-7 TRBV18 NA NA TGTGCCAGCTCTGGCCTGCAGGGCGAGCAGTACTTC CASSGLQGEQYF
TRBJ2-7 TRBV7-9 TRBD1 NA TGTGCCAGCAGCTTAGAGGGACAGGGGGGCGAGCAGTACTTC CASSLEGQGGEQYF
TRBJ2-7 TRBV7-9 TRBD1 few TGTGCCAGCAGCACTGACAGGGGCTCCTACGAGCAGTACTTC CASSTDRGSYEQYF
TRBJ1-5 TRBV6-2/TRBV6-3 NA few TGTGCCAGCAGTCTCCTACGGGATCAGCCCCAGCATTTT CASSLLRDQPQHF
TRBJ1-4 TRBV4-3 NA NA TGCGCCAGCAGCCAAGGAGGACGGATTAATGAAAAACTGTTTTTT CASSQGGRINEKLFF
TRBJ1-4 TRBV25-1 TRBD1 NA TGTGCCAGCAGTGACCCCACCAGGGGGATTGAAAAACTGTTTTTT CASSDPTRGIEKLFF
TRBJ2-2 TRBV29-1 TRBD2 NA TGCAGCTTCGGGGGGGAAGGGGAGCTGTTTTTT CSFGGEGELFF
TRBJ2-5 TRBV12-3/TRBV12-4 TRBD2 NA TGTGCCAGCAGTTTTTCGGTTAGCGGGTCGGAGACCCAGTACTTC CASSFSVSGSETQYF
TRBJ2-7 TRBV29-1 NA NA TGCAGCGCGGAAGGGACGGACTACGAGCAGTACTTC CSAEGTDYEQYF
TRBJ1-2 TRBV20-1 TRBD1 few TGCAGTGCACCGGGACAGGGTTTCGGCTACACCTTC CSAPGQGFGYTF
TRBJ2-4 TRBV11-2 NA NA TGTGCCAGCAGCCAGGGATGGGAAAACATTCAGTACTTC CASSQGWENIQYF
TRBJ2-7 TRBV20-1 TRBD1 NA TGCAGTGCCCCGACAGGGGGCTCCTACGAGCAGTACTTC CSAPTGGSYEQYF
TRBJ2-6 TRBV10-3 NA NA TGTGCCATCAGTGATATCGGCTCTGGGGCCAACGTCCTGACTTTC CAISDIGSGANVLTF
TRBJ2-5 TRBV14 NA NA TGTGCCAGCAGCCAGTCACAGAACGACTGGGAGACCCAGTACTTC CASSQSQNDWETQYF
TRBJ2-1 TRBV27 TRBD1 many TGTGCCAGCAGTTTACAGGGGGCCTACAATGAGCAGTTCTTC CASSLQGAYNEQFF
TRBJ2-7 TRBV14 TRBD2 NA TGTGCCAGCAGCCTCCGGACTAGCTTCCACGAGCAGTACTTC CASSLRTSFHEQYF
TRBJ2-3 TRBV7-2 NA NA TGTGCCAGCTGTAAGGTTGGACAGCGCACAGATACGCAGTATTTT CASCKVGQRTDTQYF
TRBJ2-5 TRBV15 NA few TGTGCCACCAGCAGAGCTGGAGTCCAAGAGACCCAGTACTTC CATSRAGVQETQYF
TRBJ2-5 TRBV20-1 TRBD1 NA TGCAGTGCTTCGGACAGGGAAGGTGAGCAGTACTTC CSASDREGEQYF
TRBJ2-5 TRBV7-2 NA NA TGTGCCAGCAGCCCACCCCGGGGGATGGGGGAGACCCAGTACTTC CASSPPRGMGETQYF
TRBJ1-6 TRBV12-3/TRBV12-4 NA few TGTGCCAGCAGCGCCGGGACAAGTAATTCACCCCTCCACTTT CASSAGTSNSPLHF